The 21 T cell receptor beta chains below come from one sample, sequenced in a study of shared clonotypes between healthy human individuals. Profiling relied on immunoSEQ multiplex PCR, and the TCRdb table lists in-frame clones only, not all of them. The sample includes over a million clones, roughly 80% seen only once; the top ten take 1.4% to 1.5%. Sequencing used memory CD4+ T cells sorted from blood. This sample's subset: CD45RA-negative fraction. These receptors all come from a man between 18 and 29 years old in good health.

The chain uses TRBV18 and TRBJ2-3; no firm D call. V was trimmed by 3 bases and J by 4 bases, leaving 17 bases between them. Germline V gene sequence: CDR1 KGHSH, CDR2 LQKENI. The CDR3 is 16 amino acids. The CDR3: CASSPQKSRGADTQYF. The CDR3 coding sequence is TGTGCCAGCTCACCTCAGAAGTCCCGAGGCGCAGATACGCAGTATTTT.

Note on this clone: The same CDR3 also results from other DNA sequences found in this sample. V gene TRBV30 combines with J gene TRBJ1-2, with 7 bases aligning to TRBD1. Germline lookup yields CDR1 GTSNPN and CDR2 SVGIG (reference sequence). CDR3 length: 13 amino acids. Trimming took 0 bases from V and 4 from J; bases not matched to a gene: 2. CDR3 region: CAWSVGTAYGYTF. CDR3 in DNA: TGTGCCTGGAGTGTAGGGACAGCCTATGGCTACACCTTC. The whole variable domain, filled in from reference TRBV30 and TRBJ1-2, reads SQTIHQWPATLVQPVGSPLSLECTVEGTSNPNLYWYRQAAGRGLQLLFYSVGIGQISSEVPQNLSASRPQDRQFILSSKKLLLSDSGFYLCAWSVGTAYGYTFGSGTRLTVV.

This clone appeared once. The rearrangement joins TRBV29-1 to TRBJ2-7; D gene ambiguous. Trimming took 3 bases from V and 3 from J, leaving 9 bases between them. The germline gives CDR1 SQVTM, CDR2 ANQGSEA. CDR3 length: 12 amino acids. In nucleotides, the CDR3 is TGCAGCGTTGATGGACCTAACTACGAGCAGTACTTC. Protein: CSVDGPNYEQYF.

The chain recombines TRBV18 with TRBJ2-5, with TRBD1 identical over 12 bases. Trimming cost V 3 bases and J 5 bases; bases outside gene matches: 4. This CDR3 comprises 15 residues. The germline CDR1 and CDR2 sequences are KGHSH and LQKENI. The CDR3 loop reads CASSPPGQGAETQYF. The CDR3 DNA sequence: TGTGCCAGCTCACCTCCGGGACAGGGGGCGGAGACCCAGTACTTC.

The rearrangement links TRBV7-2 to TRBJ1-5; 8 bases agree with TRBD1. Germline V CDR1 and CDR2: SGHTA, FQGNSA. The CDR3 has 17 amino acids. V was clipped by 1 base and J by 5 bases; unmatched bases: 10. Here the CDR3 reads CASSLGAGGMGDQPQHF. For the CDR3, the DNA is TGTGCCAGCAGCTTAGGGGCAGGGGGCATGGGAGATCAGCCCCAGCATTTT.

The J gene is TRBJ2-2, the V gene TRBV29-1; TRBD2 agrees at 7 bases. Germline CDR1 is SQVTM and CDR2 is ANQGSEA. V lost 6 bases and J lost 1; bases outside the gene matches: 11. The CDR3 is 16 residues long. CDR3 region: CSVAGPGTKNTGELFF. The CDR3 nucleotides are TGCAGCGTCGCTGGGCCCGGGACTAAGAACACCGGGGAGCTGTTTTTT.

This sequence joins TRBV7-6 and TRBJ1-2; 8 bases align to TRBD1. Germline trimming cut 5 bases from V and 4 bases from J; bases unmatched to any gene: 15. The CDR3 covers 17 residues. Germline values: CDR1 SGHVS, CDR2 FNYEAQ. The CDR3 DNA sequence: TGTGCCAGCAGCCCCACCCAGGACAGGGAAATCGGCTATGGCTACACCTTC. It codes for CASSPTQDREIGYGYTF.

The chain joins TRBV4-3 to TRBJ2-3; tentatively, D is TRBD1 (6 bases). V lost 1 base, J lost 1 base, and 6 bases lay in between. The CDR3 is made up of 14 amino acids. CDR1 and CDR2 (germline): LGHNA, YSLEER. CDR3 sequence (DNA): TGCGCCAGCAGCCAAGGGGGGCGCACAGATACGCAGTATTTT. It is translated as CASSQGGRTDTQYF.

This clone came up once. This rearrangement joins TRBV10-3 to TRBJ2-7; the D call may be TRBD1 or TRBD2 (5 bases each). CDR3 length: 15 residues. V was pared by 0 bases and J by 5 bases, with 14 bases between. Germline CDR1 is ENHRY and CDR2 is SYGVKD. The CDR3 spells CAISESGVWGNEQYF. The CDR3 nucleotides read TGTGCCATCAGTGAGTCCGGCGTATGGGGGAACGAGCAGTACTTC.

This clone was picked up a small number of times. The rearrangement links TRBV16 to TRBJ1-6; no firm D call. CDR3 length equals 14 residues. V lost 2 bases to trimming and J lost 9 bases, with 11 bases between them. Germline CDR1 is KGHSY and CDR2 is FQNENV. The CDR3 DNA reads TGTGCCAGCAGCCAAAACGTAGGGAGTTCACCCCTCCACTTT. Translated: CASSQNVGSSPLHF.

The rearrangement links TRBV11-2 to TRBJ2-7; 7 positions agree with TRBD1. Germline V gene sequence: CDR1 SGHAT, CDR2 FQNNGV. The CDR3 is made up of 16 amino acids. J was trimmed by 5 bases and V by 4 bases; bases with no gene match: 14. Written as DNA, the CDR3 is TGTGCCAGCAGCTCTATAAGCCAGGACAGGTTCCACGAGCAGTACTTC. This sequence encodes CASSSISQDRFHEQYF.

This chain links TRBV7-2 with TRBJ1-3, with D hard to call. Germline V lookup: CDR1 SGHTA, CDR2 FQGNSA. The CDR3 extends over 16 amino acids. Trimming pared 1 base from V and 0 bases from J, leaving 10 bases between. The CDR3 region has the DNA TGTGCCAGCAGCTTAGTTCTCCAGCTCTCTGGAAACACCATATATTTT. Its protein product is CASSLVLQLSGNTIYF.

The rearrangement links TRBV5-1 to TRBJ2-1, with 7 bases lining up with TRBD2. CDR1 and CDR2 from the germline V gene are SGHRS and YFSETQ. Trimming took 4 bases from V and 7 from J; bases not matched to a gene: 5. The CDR3 loop spans 13 amino acids. For the CDR3, the DNA is TGCGCCAGCAGCCCGAATAGCGGGAATGAGCAGTTCTTC. It encodes CASSPNSGNEQFF.

The CDR3 nucleotides read TGTGCCAGCAGCCCAGGGACAGTACTCACTGAAGCTTTCTTT. Protein sequence: CASSPGTVLTEAFF. The chain recombines TRBV7-2 with TRBJ1-1; 7 bases agree with TRBD1. After removal of 5 bases from V and 4 bases from J, the junction contained 7 bases not matched to a gene. This CDR3 has 14 residues. In germline, CDR1 is SGHTA, CDR2 FQGNSA.

The rearrangement joins TRBV5-1 to TRBJ1-1; D gene uncertain. Germline assignment: CDR1 SGHRS and CDR2 YFSETQ. Trimming removed 0 bases at V and 3 bases at J, with 9 bases between. The CDR3 loop spans 14 amino acids. The CDR3 coding sequence is TGCGCCAGCAGCTTGGAGTTTCGAGACACTGAAGCTTTCTTT. It codes for CASSLEFRDTEAFF.

The chain uses TRBV6-5 and TRBJ1-2, with no clear D. Germline assignment: CDR1 MNHEY and CDR2 SVGAGI. The CDR3 totals 13 residues. Trimming removed 5 bases from V and 2 bases from J, with 9 bases in between. CDR3 amino acids: CASSQTANYGYTF. The CDR3 nucleotides are TGTGCCAGCAGTCAGACTGCGAACTATGGCTACACCTTC.

The chain combines TRBV7-3 with TRBJ2-2; D is uncertain. The V end was cut by 6 bases, the J end by 6 bases, with 8 bases between. The CDR3 contains 12 residues. Germline CDR1 and CDR2: SGHTA and FQGTGA. The CDR3 DNA is TGTGCCAGCAGTCCCGCGTCCGGGGAGCTGTTTTTT. Translation gives CASSPASGELFF.

This clone was found many times. This sequence joins TRBV7-2 and TRBJ2-7; no firm D call. Trimming took 3 bases from V and 2 from J, leaving 5 bases between them. Germline loops: CDR1 SGHTA, CDR2 FQGNSA. The CDR3 is 12 residues long. The DNA for the CDR3 is TGTGCCAGCAGCTTTACCCCCTACGAGCAGTACTTC. The encoded protein is CASSFTPYEQYF.

Details on this clone: Other DNA sequences in the same sample also yield this CDR3. This chain links TRBV9 with TRBJ2-5; 10 bases align to TRBD2. The CDR3 spans 15 residues. V was pared by 2 bases and J by 2 bases, with 3 bases of the junction left unmatched. Germline values: CDR1 SGDLS, CDR2 YYNGEE. CDR3 protein: CASSVSTSGQETQYF. CDR3 coding DNA: TGTGCCAGCAGCGTCTCGACTAGCGGGCAAGAGACCCAGTACTTC.

The J gene is TRBJ2-3, the V gene TRBV6-5; TRBD1 agrees at 8 bases. The ends lost 2 bases at V and 4 bases at J; junction bases unmatched: 8. The length of the CDR3 is 16 residues. The germline V gene has CDR1 MNHEY and CDR2 SVGAGI. The CDR3 region is CASSYLRGQGPDTQYF. In DNA form, the CDR3 reads TGTGCCAGCAGTTACCTCAGGGGGCAGGGCCCAGATACGCAGTATTTT.

As to this clone: The junction differs from germline at one of its ends, possibly a read error. The V and J genes are TRBV7-7 and TRBJ2-4; no reliable D call. CDR3 size: 20 residues. The germline CDR1 and CDR2 sequences are SSHAT and FNYEAQ (reference sequence). This chain's CDR3 is CASSLDRIEDRPTAKNIQYF. CDR3 DNA sequence: TGTGCTAGCAGCTTAGATAGGATTGAAGATAGACCAACAGCCAAAAACATTCAGTACTTC.